The present T cell receptor (beta chain) was sequenced within a study of patients and donors after allogeneic stem cell transplantation. This clonotype was counted between two and nine times. CDR1 ENHRY and CDR2 SYGVKD come from the germline V gene. The CDR3 runs to 14 residues. V lost 2 bases, J lost 9 bases, and 7 bases stayed unmatched. MiXCR was run by TCRdb on the RT-PCR reads, yielding one entry per CDR3 protein. The table has over 400,000 distinct CDR3 sequences, roughly 17% seen once. This sequence joins TRBV10-3 and TRBJ2-1; 7 positions match TRBD2. This sequence originates from a human donor who was either an allogeneic HSCT recipient or a stem cell or donor lymphocyte infusion donor (not recorded which). It is not recorded whose cells these are; they may come from a transplant donor. Sequencing input: blood, either unsorted or a sorted T cell fraction (not recorded which). CDR3 in amino acids: CAISEPSGGGEQFF. The CDR3, as DNA: TGTGCCATCAGTGAGCCCTCGGGAGGTGGTGAGCAGTTCTTC.